What follows is one T cell receptor beta chain and its context. Clones were read by immunoSEQ multiplex PCR, and TCRdb kept only the in-frame ones, dropping some. The profile covers a few hundred thousand clones, with 80% to 95% appearing a single time and more than 0.85% taken by the ten largest. Those enrolled, adults aged about 18 to 89 years, came from 20 to 25 US areas. These data are taken from a study of blood T cell repertoires in COVID-19. The sequenced material came from PBMCs or T cells enriched from blood (not recorded which). The receptor was derived from a middle-aged woman who had been exposed to COVID-19.

The CDR3 sequence is CASSQGGGRAYNEQFF. In DNA form, the CDR3 reads TGTGCCAGCAGCCAAGGGGGTGGGAGGGCCTACAATGAGCAGTTCTTC. The chain couples TRBV5-4 to TRBJ2-1, with a possible D match to TRBD2 (7 bases). The V and J ends lost 4 bases and 2 bases respectively, with 16 bases between them. The CDR3 runs to 16 residues. Germline V lookup: CDR1 SGHNT, CDR2 YYREEE (reference sequence).